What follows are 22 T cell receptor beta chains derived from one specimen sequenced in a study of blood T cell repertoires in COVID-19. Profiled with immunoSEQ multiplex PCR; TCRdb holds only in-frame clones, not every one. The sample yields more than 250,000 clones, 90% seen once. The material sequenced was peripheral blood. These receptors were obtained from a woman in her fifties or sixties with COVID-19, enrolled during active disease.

CDR3 loop: CASSPTGPTGYGYTF. The CDR3 DNA reads as TGTGCCAGCAGCCCCACAGGGCCCACGGGCTATGGCTACACCTTC. This sequence joins TRBV28 and TRBJ1-2; D is possibly TRBD1 (6 bases). The germline V and J ends were trimmed by 6 bases and 4 bases, with 18 bases remaining between them. The CDR3 consists of 15 residues. Germline CDR1 MDHEN, CDR2 SYDVKM.

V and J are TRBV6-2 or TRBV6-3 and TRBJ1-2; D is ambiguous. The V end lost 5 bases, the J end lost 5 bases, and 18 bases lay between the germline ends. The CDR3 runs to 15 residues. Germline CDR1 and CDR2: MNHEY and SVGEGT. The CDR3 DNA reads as TGTGCCAGCAGTCATCCGAAGGCGGGGAGTTATGGCTACACCTTC. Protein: CASSHPKAGSYGYTF.

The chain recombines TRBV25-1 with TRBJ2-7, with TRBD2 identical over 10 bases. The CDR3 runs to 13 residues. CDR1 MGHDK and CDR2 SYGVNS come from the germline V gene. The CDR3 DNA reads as TGTGCAGCGGGGGGGCCATTCTCCTACGAGCAGTACTTC. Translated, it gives CAAGGPFSYEQYF.

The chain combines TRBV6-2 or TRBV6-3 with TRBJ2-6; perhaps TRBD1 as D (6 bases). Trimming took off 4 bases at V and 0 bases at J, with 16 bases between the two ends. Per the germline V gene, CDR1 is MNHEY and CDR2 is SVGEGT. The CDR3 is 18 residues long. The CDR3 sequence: CASSSVRQVVSGANVLTF. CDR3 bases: TGTGCCAGCAGTTCCGTACGACAGGTCGTCTCTGGGGCCAACGTCCTGACTTTC.

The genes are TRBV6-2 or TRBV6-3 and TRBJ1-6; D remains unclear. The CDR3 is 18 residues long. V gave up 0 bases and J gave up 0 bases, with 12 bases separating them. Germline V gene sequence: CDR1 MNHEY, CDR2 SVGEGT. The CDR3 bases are TGTGCCAGCAGTTACTCCGGAAGCCGAGGCTCCTATAATTCACCCCTCCACTTT. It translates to CASSYSGSRGSYNSPLHF.

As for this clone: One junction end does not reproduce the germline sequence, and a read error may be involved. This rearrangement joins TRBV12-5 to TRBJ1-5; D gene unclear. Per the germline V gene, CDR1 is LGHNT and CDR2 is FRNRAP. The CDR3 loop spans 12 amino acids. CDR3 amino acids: CASGLYGRPGGF. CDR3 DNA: TGTGCTAGTGGTCTTTACGGACGCCCCGGAGGGTTT.

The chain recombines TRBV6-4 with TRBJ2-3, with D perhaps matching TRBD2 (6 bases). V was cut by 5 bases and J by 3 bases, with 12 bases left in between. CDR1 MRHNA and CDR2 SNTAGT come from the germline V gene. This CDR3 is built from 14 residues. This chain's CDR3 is CASSPSVWTDTQYF. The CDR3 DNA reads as TGTGCCAGCAGTCCTAGCGTTTGGACAGATACGCAGTATTTT.

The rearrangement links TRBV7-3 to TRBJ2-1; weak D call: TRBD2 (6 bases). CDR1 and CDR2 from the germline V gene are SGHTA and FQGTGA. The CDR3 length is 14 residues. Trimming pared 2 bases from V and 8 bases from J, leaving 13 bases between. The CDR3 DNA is TGTGCCAGCAGCTTAGCGGGGCCGGGAGATGAGCAGTTCTTC. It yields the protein CASSLAGPGDEQFF. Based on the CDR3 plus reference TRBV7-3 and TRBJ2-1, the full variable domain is GAGVSQTPSNKVTEKGKYVELRCDPISGHTALYWYRQSLGQGPEFLIYFQGTGAADDSGLPNDRFFAVRPEGSVSTLKIQRTERGDSAVYLCASSLAGPGDEQFFGPGTRLTVL.

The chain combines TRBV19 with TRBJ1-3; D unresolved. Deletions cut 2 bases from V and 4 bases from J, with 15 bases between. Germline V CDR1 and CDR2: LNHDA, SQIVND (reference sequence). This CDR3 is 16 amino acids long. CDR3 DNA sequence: TGTGCCAGTAGTATAATGTACGGTCACAGAGGAAACACCATATATTTT. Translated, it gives CASSIMYGHRGNTIYF. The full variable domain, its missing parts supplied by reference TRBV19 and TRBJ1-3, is DGGITQSPKYLFRKEGQNVTLSCEQNLNHDAMYWYRQDPGQGLRLIYYSQIVNDFQKGDIAEGYSVSREKKESFPLTVTSAQKNPTAFYLCASSIMYGHRGNTIYFGEGSWLTVV.

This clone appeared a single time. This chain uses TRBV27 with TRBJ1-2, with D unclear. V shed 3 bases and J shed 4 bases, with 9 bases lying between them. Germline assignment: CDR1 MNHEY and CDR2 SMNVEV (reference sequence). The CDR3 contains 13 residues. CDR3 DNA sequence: TGTGCCAGCAGTTTCGGCCGGGGCTATGGCTACACCTTC. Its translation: CASSFGRGYGYTF.

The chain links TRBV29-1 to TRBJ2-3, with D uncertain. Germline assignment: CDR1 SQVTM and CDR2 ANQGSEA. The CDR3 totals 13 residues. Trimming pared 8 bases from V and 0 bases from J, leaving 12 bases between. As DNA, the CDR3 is TGCAGCTTCTGTCGGTGGAGCACAGATACGCAGTATTTT. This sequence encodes CSFCRWSTDTQYF.

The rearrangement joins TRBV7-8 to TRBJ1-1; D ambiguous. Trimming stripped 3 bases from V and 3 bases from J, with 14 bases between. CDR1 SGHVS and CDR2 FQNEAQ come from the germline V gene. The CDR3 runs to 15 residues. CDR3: CASSFRGREDTEAFF. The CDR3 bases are TGTGCCAGCAGCTTTCGGGGAAGGGAGGACACTGAAGCTTTCTTT.

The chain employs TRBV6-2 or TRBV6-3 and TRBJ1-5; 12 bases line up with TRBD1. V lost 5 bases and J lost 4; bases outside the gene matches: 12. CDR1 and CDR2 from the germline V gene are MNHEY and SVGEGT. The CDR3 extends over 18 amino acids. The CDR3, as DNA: TGTGCCAGCAGTCCAGGGACAGGGGGCAGTCGGTGGAATCAGCCCCAGCATTTT. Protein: CASSPGTGGSRWNQPQHF.

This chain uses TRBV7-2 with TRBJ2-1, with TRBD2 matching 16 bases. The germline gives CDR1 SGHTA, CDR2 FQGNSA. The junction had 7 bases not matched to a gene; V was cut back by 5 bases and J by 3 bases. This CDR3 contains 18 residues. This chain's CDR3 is CASSLGTSGRAFYNEQFF. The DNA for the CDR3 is TGTGCCAGCAGCCTCGGGACTAGCGGGAGGGCCTTCTACAATGAGCAGTTCTTC.

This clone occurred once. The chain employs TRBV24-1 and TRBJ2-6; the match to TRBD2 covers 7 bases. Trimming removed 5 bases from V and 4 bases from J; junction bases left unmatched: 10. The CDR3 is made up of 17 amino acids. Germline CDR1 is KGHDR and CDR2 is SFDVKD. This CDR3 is CATSGVARGDGANVLTF. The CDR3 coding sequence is TGTGCCACCAGTGGCGTTGCCCGGGGGGACGGGGCCAACGTCCTGACTTTC.

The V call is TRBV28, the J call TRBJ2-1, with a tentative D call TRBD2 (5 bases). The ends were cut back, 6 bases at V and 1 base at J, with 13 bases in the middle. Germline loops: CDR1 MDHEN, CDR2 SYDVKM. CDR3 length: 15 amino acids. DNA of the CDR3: TGTGCCAGCAGACTATGGCGGACTTCCTACAATGAGCAGTTCTTC. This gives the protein CASRLWRTSYNEQFF. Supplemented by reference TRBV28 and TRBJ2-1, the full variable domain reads DVKVTQSSRYLVKRTGEKVFLECVQDMDHENMFWYRQDPGLGLRLIYFSYDVKMKEKGDIPEGYSVSREKKERFSLILESASTNQTSMYLCASRLWRTSYNEQFFGPGTRLTVL.

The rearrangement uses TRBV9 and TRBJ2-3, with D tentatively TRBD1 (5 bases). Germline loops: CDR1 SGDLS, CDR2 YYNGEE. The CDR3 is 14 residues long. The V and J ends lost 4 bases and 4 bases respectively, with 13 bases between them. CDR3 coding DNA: TGTGCCAGCAGCCCCCGCCCCAGGGCAGATACGCAGTATTTT. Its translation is CASSPRPRADTQYF.

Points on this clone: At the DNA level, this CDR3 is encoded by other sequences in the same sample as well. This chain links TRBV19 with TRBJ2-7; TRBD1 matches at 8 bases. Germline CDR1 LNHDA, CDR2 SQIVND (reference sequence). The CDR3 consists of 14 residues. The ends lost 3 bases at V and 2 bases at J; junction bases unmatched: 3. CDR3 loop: CASSIDRGTYEQYF. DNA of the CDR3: TGTGCCAGTAGTATTGACAGGGGTACCTACGAGCAGTACTTC.

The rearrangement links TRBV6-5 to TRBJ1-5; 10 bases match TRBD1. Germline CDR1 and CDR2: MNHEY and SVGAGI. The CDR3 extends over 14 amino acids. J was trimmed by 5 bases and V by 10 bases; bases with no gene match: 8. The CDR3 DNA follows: TGTGCCATCCATGGACAGGGGGGTCATCAGCCCCAGCATTTT. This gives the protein CAIHGQGGHQPQHF.

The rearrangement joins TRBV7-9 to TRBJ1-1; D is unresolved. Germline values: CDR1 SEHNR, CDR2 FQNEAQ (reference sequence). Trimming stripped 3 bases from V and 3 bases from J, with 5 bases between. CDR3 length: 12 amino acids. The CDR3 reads CASSLEDTEAFF. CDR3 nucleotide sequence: TGTGCCAGCAGCTTGGAGGACACTGAAGCTTTCTTT.

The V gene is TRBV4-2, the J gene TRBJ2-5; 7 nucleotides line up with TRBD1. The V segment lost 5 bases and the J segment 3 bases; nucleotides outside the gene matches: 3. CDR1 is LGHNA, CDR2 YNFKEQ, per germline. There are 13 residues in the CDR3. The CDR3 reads CASSRGREETQYF. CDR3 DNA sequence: TGTGCCAGCAGCAGGGGGCGCGAAGAGACCCAGTACTTC.

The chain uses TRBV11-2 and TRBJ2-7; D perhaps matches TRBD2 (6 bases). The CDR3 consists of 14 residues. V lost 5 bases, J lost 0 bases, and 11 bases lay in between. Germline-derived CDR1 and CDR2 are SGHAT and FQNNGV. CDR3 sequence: CASSVSRGSYEQYF. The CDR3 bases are TGTGCCAGCAGCGTCTCGCGGGGCTCCTACGAGCAGTACTTC.